These 9 T cell receptor beta chains originate from one sample sequenced in a study of shared clonotypes between healthy human individuals. The repertoire was sequenced with immunoSEQ multiplex PCR; TCRdb's copy has only in-frame clones and lacks some. The data hold around 2,000,000 clones, with 90% to 95% observed a single time. Sample: naive CD4+ T cells sorted from blood. The subset here: CD45RA+ positively selected. The source is a young man in good health.

This clone was recorded only once. The DNA for the CDR3 is TGCGCCAGCAGCATGGGGTCGACGCGGGAGTCCCAAGAGACCCAGTACTTC. Encoded protein: CASSMGSTRESQETQYF. V gene TRBV5-1 combines with J gene TRBJ2-5, with 7 bases aligning to TRBD2. V dropped 4 bases and J dropped 1; count of bases not matched to a gene: 13. This CDR3 is built from 17 residues. The germline CDR1 and CDR2 sequences are SGHRS and YFSETQ.

This chain connects TRBV30 to TRBJ2-1; a possible D gene is TRBD1 (7 bases). Germline V CDR1 and CDR2: GTSNPN, SVGIG (reference sequence). The CDR3 consists of 13 residues. V lost 3 bases and J lost 8, with 14 bases in between. The CDR3 is CAWSGVRGDEQFF. CDR3 nucleotide sequence: TGTGCCTGGAGCGGTGTCAGGGGGGATGAGCAGTTCTTC.

The chain employs TRBV5-5 and TRBJ2-7; D unresolved. Germline CDR1 SGHKS, CDR2 YYEKEE (reference sequence). V gave up 4 bases and J gave up 7 bases, with 9 bases separating them. The length of the CDR3 is 11 residues. The CDR3 loop is CASSLSGEQYF. The CDR3 DNA is TGTGCCAGCAGCCTCTCTGGGGAGCAGTACTTC.

The chain links TRBV15 to TRBJ1-1; D is unresolved. V dropped 0 bases and J dropped 3 bases, with 14 bases sitting between them. The V gene's germline CDR1 is LNHNV and CDR2 YYDKDF (reference sequence). The CDR3 runs 16 residues. The CDR3 region is CATSRDTADPHTEAFF. DNA for the CDR3: TGTGCCACCAGCAGAGATACGGCCGATCCGCACACTGAAGCTTTCTTT. Complete variable domain (other parts from reference TRBV15 and TRBJ1-1): DAMVIQNPRYQVTQFGKPVTLSCSQTLNHNVMYWYQQKSSQAPKLLFHYYDKDFNNEADTPDNFQSRRPNTSFCFLDIRSPGLGDTAMYLCATSRDTADPHTEAFFGQGTRLTVV.

The chain carries TRBV7-2 and TRBJ2-2; D uncertain. CDR1 and CDR2 (germline): SGHTA, FQGNSA. There are 15 residues in the CDR3. V gave up 0 bases and J gave up 0 bases, with 5 bases separating them. CDR3 sequence (DNA): TGTGCCAGCAGCTTAGCGGGCCCGAACACCGGGGAGCTGTTTTTT. Its protein is CASSLAGPNTGELFF.

The V call is TRBV6-1, the J call TRBJ1-5, with 8 bases lining up with TRBD1. In germline, CDR1 is MNHNS, CDR2 SASEGT. With V trimmed by 4 bases and J by 6 bases, 5 bases remained unmatched. The CDR3 contains 14 residues. The CDR3 reads CASSATGGGQPQHF. CDR3 sequence (DNA): TGTGCCAGCAGTGCCACAGGGGGGGGTCAGCCCCAGCATTTT.

The rearrangement links TRBV5-1 to TRBJ2-5; a weak D match, TRBD1 (6 bases). V dropped 0 bases and J dropped 1 base, with 19 bases sitting between them. Looked up from germline, CDR1 is SGHRS and CDR2 is YFSETQ. The CDR3 loop spans 18 amino acids. CDR3 nucleotide sequence: TGCGCCAGCAGCTTGGGTGGACAGTGGGGAGTCCTCCAAGAGACCCAGTACTTC. Protein sequence: CASSLGGQWGVLQETQYF.

The J gene is TRBJ1-3, the V gene TRBV30; unclear D gene. This CDR3 contains 16 residues. V was trimmed by 0 bases and J by 4 bases, leaving 16 bases between them. Germline CDR1 is GTSNPN and CDR2 is SVGIG (reference sequence). CDR3 loop: CAWSVRSYGSGNTIYF. The CDR3 coding sequence is TGTGCCTGGAGTGTACGGAGTTACGGGTCAGGAAACACCATATATTTT.

The chain combines TRBV30 with TRBJ1-2; the D is unclear. Germline V gene data show CDR1 as GTSNPN and CDR2 as SVGIG (reference sequence). Deletions cut 0 bases from V and 0 bases from J, with 8 bases between. CDR3 size: 14 residues. CDR3 DNA sequence: TGTGCCTGGAGTGTACAGTTAGCTAACTATGGCTACACCTTC. It yields the protein CAWSVQLANYGYTF.